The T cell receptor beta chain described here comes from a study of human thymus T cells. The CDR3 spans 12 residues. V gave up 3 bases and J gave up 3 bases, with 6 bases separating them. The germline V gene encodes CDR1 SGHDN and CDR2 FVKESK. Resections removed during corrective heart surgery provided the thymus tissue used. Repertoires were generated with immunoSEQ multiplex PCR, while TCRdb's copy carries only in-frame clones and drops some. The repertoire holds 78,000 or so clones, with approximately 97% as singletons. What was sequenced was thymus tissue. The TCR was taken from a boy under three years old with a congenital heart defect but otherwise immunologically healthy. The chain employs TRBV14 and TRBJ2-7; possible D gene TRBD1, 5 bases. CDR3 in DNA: TGTGCCAGCAGCCATCAGGGCTACGAGCAGTACTTC. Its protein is CASSHQGYEQYF.